The present entry profiles one TCR beta chain with its context. The data originate from a study of cytomegalovirus exposure and HLA in healthy donors. It was with 60 Vbeta and 13 Jbeta primers that the PCR ran. Generated by immunoSEQ multiplex PCR, the TCRdb table keeps only in-frame clones and is missing some. The sample lists approximately 180,000 clones, approximately 82% occurring once. The CDR3 loop spans 14 amino acids. V lost 8 bases to trimming and J lost 4 bases; unmatched junction nucleotides: 11. The germline gives CDR1 SEHNR, CDR2 FQNEAQ (reference sequence). The chain has TRBV7-9 and TRBJ2-7; TRBD1 agrees at 7 bases. The receptor comes from a woman in her 30s in good health and CMV-seronegative. Sequenced sample: PBMCs. In DNA, the CDR3 is TGTGCCAGCCAAACCGGGACAGCCCCTTACGAGCAGTACTTC. Its translation: CASQTGTAPYEQYF.